The 9 T cell receptor beta chains presented below share a single source sample, sequenced in a study of T cell clonality in common variable immunodeficiency. Clones were sequenced by immunoSEQ multiplex PCR, and TCRdb holds only the in-frame ones, with some missing. The sample shows around 52,000 clones, none of them appearing just once. Sequenced material: peripheral blood mononuclear cells. The receptor source for this set is a person aged 18-70 years in good health.

This clone has only a few counts. Read sequence stops 3 residues before the CDR3 end, and the germline J gene provides the missing end. This chain links TRBV11-2 with TRBJ1-1, with 9 bases that match TRBD1. The V segment lost 5 bases and the J segment 3 bases; nucleotides outside the gene matches: 4. In germline, CDR1 is SGHAT, CDR2 FQNNGV. This CDR3 spans 14 amino acids. The CDR3 bases that were read are TGTGCCAGCAGCCCACAGGGGGCTTACACTGAA. Residues: CASSPQGAYTE. The whole CDR3 sequence reads CASSPQGAYTEAFF. Full variable domain (outside the CDR3, taken from reference TRBV11-2 and TRBJ1-1): EAGVAQSPRYKIIEKRQSVAFWCNPISGHATLYWYQQILGQGPKLLIQFQNNGVVDDSQLPKDRFSAERLKGVDSTLKIQPAKLEDSAVYLCASSPQGAYTEAFFGQGTRLTVV.

This clone was observed many times. The read comes to an end 3 residues before the CDR3 does, leaving the germline J gene to fill in the end. The chain employs TRBV4-1 and TRBJ2-1; 14 nucleotides align to TRBD2. V shed 1 base, J shed 4 bases, and the junction held 0 bases outside the gene matches. The CDR3 loop spans 16 amino acids. Germline loops: CDR1 MGHRA, CDR2 YSYEKL. This chain's CDR3 is CASSQGLAGGYNEQFF. The CDR3 bases that were read are TGCGCCAGCAGCCAAGGACTAGCGGGAGGGTACAATGAG.

In its sample, this clone was seen a few times. With the read ending 3 residues before the CDR3 end, the germline J gene is used to fill in that end. V usage is TRBV20-1 and J usage is TRBJ2-3, with D tentatively TRBD2 (6 bases). Trimming removed 6 bases at V and 2 bases at J, with 18 bases between. The germline V gene has CDR1 DFQATT and CDR2 SNEGSKA (reference sequence). The CDR3 runs 15 residues. The sequenced CDR3 bases are TGCAGTGCCCCCCCGAGACTAGAAAACACAGATACG. Its protein product is CSAPPRLENTDT. The full CDR3 protein is CSAPPRLENTDTQYF.

This clone has ten or more counts. The CDR3 sequence: CASSEDAQRDEKLFF. The CDR3 bases that were read are TGTGCCAGCAGTGAAGACGCACAGCGGGATGAAAAA. V gene TRBV2 combines with J gene TRBJ1-4, with no clear D. The read halts 3 residues ahead of the CDR3 end, with the missing end drawn from the germline J gene. V lost 1 base to trimming and J lost 6 bases, with 12 bases between them. Germline CDR1 reads SNHLY; CDR2 reads FYNNEI. CDR3 size: 15 residues.

This clone was recorded at least ten times. Read coverage stops 3 residues before the CDR3 terminus; the germline J gene supplies the remainder. This chain connects TRBV2 to TRBJ2-2; D is unclear. This CDR3 has 14 amino acids. Germline V gene sequence: CDR1 SNHLY, CDR2 FYNNEI. The V end was cut by 6 bases, the J end by 3 bases, with 11 bases between. Incomplete CDR3 DNA: TGTGCCAGCAGAGACTCCTCGGACACCGGGGAG. Its protein is CASRDSSDTGE. The whole CDR3 sequence is CASRDSSDTGELFF.

This clone was detected ten times or more. The CDR3 goes on 3 residues after the read ends, and that part is filled in from the germline J gene. The chain recombines TRBV6-2 or TRBV6-3 with TRBJ2-1; 9 bases map to TRBD2. The CDR3 runs to 15 residues. J gave up 2 bases and V 4 bases, and 3 bases lay outside the gene matches. From germline, CDR1 is MNHEY and CDR2 SVGEGT. The CDR3 bases that were read are TGTGCCAGCAGTTCCCGGACTAGCGCCTACAATGAG. It is translated as CASSSRTSAYNE. The full CDR3 sequence reads CASSSRTSAYNEQFF.

Many counts were recorded for this clone. Read data end 3 residues before the CDR3 end; the end is taken from the germline J gene. This sequence joins TRBV10-3 and TRBJ2-7, with 10 bases lining up with TRBD1. In germline, CDR1 is ENHRY, CDR2 SYGVKD. V lost 0 bases and J lost 6; bases outside the gene matches: 8. The CDR3 has 16 amino acids. The CDR3 is CAISESIRTGGGEQYF. The CDR3 bases that were read are TGTGCCATCAGTGAGTCGATTCGGACAGGGGGAGGCGAG.

This clone has a count of ten or more. The CDR3 end falls 3 residues outside the read, so it is completed with the germline J gene. The rearrangement joins TRBV7-9 to TRBJ2-1, with D possibly matching TRBD2 (5 bases). This CDR3 region has 13 residues. Trimming cost V 2 bases and J 9 bases, with 11 bases left between them. Germline V lookup: CDR1 SEHNR, CDR2 FQNEAQ (reference sequence). The CDR3 DNA, read in part, is TGTGCCAGCAGCTTACCCGGCGGGTCTGAG. Protein: CASSLPGGSE. The whole CDR3 reads CASSLPGGSEQFF.

In its sample, this clone was seen many times. Read coverage stops 3 residues before the CDR3 terminus; the germline J gene supplies the remainder. V is TRBV5-1 and J is TRBJ2-1; 12 nucleotides line up with TRBD1. V gave up 3 bases and J gave up 7 bases; unmatched junction bases: 5. CDR3 size: 15 residues. The V gene's germline CDR1 is SGHRS and CDR2 YFSETQ. This chain's CDR3 is CASSWGQGARNEQFF. The CDR3 bases that were read are TGCGCCAGCAGCTGGGGACAGGGGGCACGGAATGAG.